A single sample is the source of the 19 T cell receptor beta chains below, sequenced in a study of blood T cell repertoires in COVID-19. Produced via immunoSEQ multiplex PCR; TCRdb's table is partial and in-frame only. The sample contains 200,000 to 250,000 clones, about nine tenths of which appear only once. The sequenced material came from peripheral blood. The receptors were sampled from a man older than 75 with acute or convalescent COVID-19.

This sequence joins TRBV25-1 and TRBJ1-1, with D maybe TRBD1 (6 bases). The CDR3 extends over 12 amino acids. Trimming took 3 bases from V and 5 from J, leaving 7 bases between them. Germline CDR1 and CDR2: MGHDK and SYGVNS. The CDR3 here is CASSDQGTEAFF. CDR3 bases: TGTGCCAGCAGTGACCAGGGGACTGAAGCTTTCTTT.

The rearrangement links TRBV5-5 to TRBJ2-2; 9 nucleotides line up with TRBD2. V dropped 3 bases and J dropped 0; count of bases not matched to a gene: 6. This CDR3 has 17 amino acids. The germline gives CDR1 SGHKS, CDR2 YYEKEE (reference sequence). The chain's CDR3 is CASSSRTSASNTGELFF. CDR3 in DNA: TGTGCCAGCAGCTCACGGACTAGCGCCTCGAACACCGGGGAGCTGTTTTTT.

V gene TRBV27 combines with J gene TRBJ2-2; D unresolved. CDR1 is MNHEY, CDR2 SMNVEV, per germline (reference sequence). V lost 4 bases, J lost 4 bases, and 16 bases lay in between. The CDR3 is 16 amino acids. CDR3 nucleotide sequence: TGTGCCAGCAGTTCCCAACCGGCCCCGGGCACCGGGGAGCTGTTTTTT. Residues: CASSSQPAPGTGELFF.

This clone has a handful of counts. The chain is built from TRBV14 and TRBJ1-1; D not certain. Germline values: CDR1 SGHDN, CDR2 FVKESK. The CDR3 loop spans 15 amino acids. V lost 0 bases and J 1 base, leaving 9 bases between the germline ends. CDR3 protein: CASSQDRRRNTEAFF. CDR3 nucleotides: TGTGCCAGCAGCCAAGATCGGCGGCGGAACACTGAAGCTTTCTTT.

This chain links TRBV24-1 with TRBJ1-2; tentatively, D is TRBD1 (6 bases). Trimming took 5 bases from V and 3 from J, leaving 9 bases between them. The CDR3 has 13 residues. Germline CDR1 and CDR2: KGHDR and SFDVKD. The CDR3 DNA is TGTGCCACCAGTGCTACAGGGTACTATGGCTACACCTTC. Translation gives CATSATGYYGYTF.

For this clone: At one end, the junction sequence differs from germline, possibly due to a read error. This chain joins TRBV10-3 and TRBJ1-3; 7 bases map to TRBD1. There are 14 residues in the CDR3. Germline V CDR1 and CDR2: ENHRY, SYGVKD. The CDR3 DNA reads as TGTGCCATCAGTGCCGGGACAGCTGGGAACACCATATATTTT. This encodes CAISAGTAGNTIYF.

V and J are TRBV28 and TRBJ1-5, with TRBD1 matching over 7 bases. The trim removed 5 bases at V and 7 bases at J, leaving 14 bases unmatched. This CDR3 spans 16 amino acids. The V gene's germline CDR1 is MDHEN and CDR2 SYDVKM. CDR3 in DNA: TGTGCCAGCAGTCCCGGGAAGAGGGGGCAAAGGCAGCCCCAGCATTTT. Protein: CASSPGKRGQRQPQHF.

V gene TRBV28 combines with J gene TRBJ2-2; the match to TRBD1 covers 8 bases. Germline values: CDR1 MDHEN, CDR2 SYDVKM. V shed 6 bases, J shed 7 bases, and the junction held 7 bases outside the gene matches. This CDR3 spans 14 amino acids. CDR3 sequence: CASRPQGANGELFF. For the CDR3, the DNA is TGTGCCAGCAGACCGCAGGGGGCAAACGGGGAGCTGTTTTTT.

The V call is TRBV7-9, the J call TRBJ2-1; 7 bases are a match to TRBD2. Trimming cost V 4 bases and J 8 bases; bases outside gene matches: 14. CDR1 is SEHNR, CDR2 FQNEAQ, per germline (reference sequence). The CDR3 consists of 16 residues. The CDR3 DNA follows: TGTGCCAGCAGCTCGGAATTTGGCGGGAGCATGGATGAGCAGTTCTTC. Its translation is CASSSEFGGSMDEQFF.

The gene calls are TRBV5-1 and TRBJ1-2; 9 bases are a match to TRBD1. The V gene end was trimmed by 4 bases and the J gene end by 5 bases; junction bases not matched to a gene: 6. Germline CDR1 is SGHRS and CDR2 is YFSETQ. The CDR3 loop spans 14 amino acids. The CDR3 coding sequence is TGCGCCAGCAGCCTACAGGGGGCCAAGTATGGCTACACCTTC. It encodes CASSLQGAKYGYTF. The variable domain in full, completed from reference TRBV5-1 and TRBJ1-2, reads KAGVTQTPRYLIKTRGQQVTLSCSPISGHRSVSWYQQTPGQGLQFLFEYFSETQRNKGNFPGRFSGRQFSNSRSEMNVSTLELGDSALYLCASSLQGAKYGYTFGSGTRLTVV.

On this clone itself: Mismatch with germline at one junction end may stem from a read error. CDR3 coding DNA: TGTGCCAGCAGCCAGGACAGGGGGCGTACCGGGGAACTGTTTTTT. Translated, it gives CASSQDRGRTGELFF. The chain carries TRBV4-2 and TRBJ2-2; 11 nucleotides agree with TRBD1. There are 15 residues in the CDR3. The germline V gene encodes CDR1 LGHNA and CDR2 YNFKEQ.

This clone was seen more than once but under ten times. V is TRBV6-5 and J is TRBJ2-3; 7 bases align to TRBD2. The V gene's germline CDR1 is MNHEY and CDR2 SVGAGI. The CDR3 is made up of 15 amino acids. The V segment lost 2 bases and the J segment 2 bases; nucleotides outside the gene matches: 4. CDR3 nucleotides: TGTGCCAGCAGTTACGGAGCGGGATTCACAGATACGCAGTATTTT. Translation: CASSYGAGFTDTQYF.

V and J are TRBV29-1 and TRBJ2-5; tentative D call: TRBD1 (5 bases). The V and J ends lost 8 bases and 5 bases respectively, with 21 bases between them. The CDR3 is made up of 14 amino acids. Germline loops: CDR1 SQVTM, CDR2 ANQGSEA. This chain's CDR3 is CSPHRRADSETQYF. The CDR3, as DNA: TGCAGCCCACACCGCAGGGCTGATTCGGAGACCCAGTACTTC.

The rearrangement links TRBV3-1 (or the pseudogene TRBV3-2) to TRBJ2-1, with 9 bases fitting TRBD2. Trimming removed 0 bases from V and 12 bases from J; junction bases left unmatched: 9. Germline lookup yields CDR1 LGHDT and CDR2 YNNKEL (reference sequence). The CDR3 consists of 15 residues. The CDR3 here is CASSQDLVLAGRQFF. The CDR3 bases are TGTGCCAGCAGCCAAGATTTGGTACTAGCGGGCAGGCAGTTCTTC.

V gene TRBV9 combines with J gene TRBJ2-5; 8 nucleotides match TRBD2. Germline V gives CDR1 SGDLS, CDR2 YYNGEE. V shed 0 bases and J 5 bases; nucleotides not matched to a gene: 9. The CDR3 is 16 residues long. The DNA of the CDR3 is TGTGCCAGCAGCGTAGGGGCTAGCGGGCGACTGGAGACCCAGTACTTC. Its protein product is CASSVGASGRLETQYF.

This clone appeared a few times. This chain joins TRBV6-5 and TRBJ2-2; 7 bases line up with TRBD1. CDR1 and CDR2 from the germline V gene are MNHEY and SVGAGI. This CDR3 has 15 residues. Trimming took 0 bases from V and 6 from J; bases not matched to a gene: 4. CDR3 sequence reads: CASSYSGTASGELFF. The CDR3 coding sequence is TGTGCCAGCAGTTACTCCGGGACAGCGTCCGGGGAGCTGTTTTTT.

This clone was seen just once. The genes are TRBV7-9 and TRBJ1-3; D is perhaps TRBD1 (5 bases). Trimming left V 3 bases short and J 4 bases short, with 10 bases between. In germline, CDR1 is SEHNR, CDR2 FQNEAQ (reference sequence). The CDR3 is 14 residues long. In nucleotides, the CDR3 is TGTGCCAGCAGCTTCGGGGGAGAGGGAAACACCATATATTTT. It encodes CASSFGGEGNTIYF. Filled out from reference TRBV7-9 and TRBJ1-3, the complete variable domain reads DTGVSQNPRHKITKRGQNVTFRCDPISEHNRLYWYRQTLGQGPEFLTYFQNEAQLEKSRLLSDRFSAERPKGSFSTLEIQRTEQGDSAMYLCASSFGGEGNTIYFGEGSWLTVV.

J is TRBJ2-7 and V is TRBV9; 7 bases align to TRBD2. The ends lost 3 bases at V and 3 bases at J; junction bases unmatched: 12. The germline V gene encodes CDR1 SGDLS and CDR2 YYNGEE. CDR3 size: 16 residues. The CDR3 spells CASSGGPDTGGYEQYF. CDR3 coding DNA: TGTGCCAGCAGCGGTGGCCCCGACACGGGGGGCTACGAGCAGTACTTC.

V is TRBV4-1 and J is TRBJ2-3, with D tentatively TRBD2 (7 bases). CDR1 is MGHRA and CDR2 is YSYEKL in the germline V gene. The CDR3 sequence is 18 residues long. The ends were cut back, 1 base at V and 2 bases at J, with 19 bases in the middle. CDR3 loop: CASSQGRGGQRSTDTQYF. The CDR3 DNA reads as TGCGCCAGCAGCCAAGGGAGGGGGGGCCAGAGGTCCACAGATACGCAGTATTTT.